This T cell receptor beta chain was obtained from a study of control samples from healthy donors and cancer patients. The table came from immunoSEQ multiplex PCR; TCRdb's copy has only in-frame clones and leaves some out. Of 100,000 to 150,000 clones in the sample, 85% to 95% were seen once. Germline trimming cut 7 bases from V and 6 bases from J; bases unmatched to any gene: 14. Germline V gives CDR1 SGHVS, CDR2 FQNEAQ. This CDR3 is 16 amino acids long. A few counts support this clone. This TCR was sampled from a man of 80 years or more with head and neck cancer. The rearrangement uses TRBV7-8 and TRBJ2-2; 7 positions match TRBD1. The sample consisted of PBMCs. CDR3 region: CASNNHRLTGAGELFF. In DNA, the CDR3 is TGTGCCAGCAACAACCATCGGCTAACAGGGGCCGGGGAGCTGTTTTTT.